This T cell receptor beta chain was recorded in a study of control samples from healthy donors and cancer patients. The CDR3 spans 14 residues. Trimming took off 4 bases at V and 4 bases at J, with 12 bases between the two ends. Germline V CDR1 and CDR2: SEHNR, FQNEAQ (reference sequence). The assay was immunoSEQ multiplex PCR, and TCRdb's table has in-frame clones only and misses some. The sample contains about 98,000 clones, roughly 82% of which appear only once. This chain connects TRBV7-9 to TRBJ2-3; the D is unclear. The sequenced sample consisted of blood. This receptor was identified in a man between 60 and 70 years old in good health. The CDR3 coding sequence is TGTGCCAGCAGCTCGATGGGCGGCTCAGATACGCAGTATTTT. Encoded protein: CASSSMGGSDTQYF. The full variable domain, with the rest looked up from reference TRBV7-9 and TRBJ2-3, is DTGVSQNPRHKITKRGQNVTFRCDPISEHNRLYWYRQTLGQGPEFLTYFQNEAQLEKSRLLSDRFSAERPKGSFSTLEIQRTEQGDSAMYLCASSSMGGSDTQYFGPGTRLTVL.